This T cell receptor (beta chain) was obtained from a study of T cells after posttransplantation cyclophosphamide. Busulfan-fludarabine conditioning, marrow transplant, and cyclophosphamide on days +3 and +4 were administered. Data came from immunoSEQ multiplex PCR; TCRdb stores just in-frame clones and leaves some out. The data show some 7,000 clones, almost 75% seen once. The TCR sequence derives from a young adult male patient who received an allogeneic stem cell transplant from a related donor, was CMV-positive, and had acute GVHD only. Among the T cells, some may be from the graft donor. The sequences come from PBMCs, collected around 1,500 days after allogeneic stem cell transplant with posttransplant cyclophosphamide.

The DNA of the CDR3 is TGCGCCAGCAGCTTGGCGCGAAACTCCTATAATTCACCCCTCCACTTT. Residues: CASSLARNSYNSPLHF. J is TRBJ1-6 and V is TRBV5-1; D not resolved. The germline V and J ends were trimmed by 0 bases and 0 bases, with 7 bases remaining between them. The CDR3 is made up of 16 amino acids. Germline CDR1 SGHRS, CDR2 YFSETQ.